One sample yielded the 24 T cell receptor beta chains listed below, sequenced in a study of cytomegalovirus exposure and HLA in healthy donors. Primers: 60 Vbeta forward and 13 Jbeta reverse. Some clones are missing from TCRdb's copy, which holds only in-frame ones; the method was immunoSEQ multiplex PCR. This sample's table reports some 80,000 clones. Sequenced material: PBMCs. The source of these receptors is a man aged 50-59 years in good health and CMV-seropositive.

V is TRBV29-1 and J is TRBJ1-2; 7 positions agree with TRBD1. The CDR3 length is 12 residues. Germline assignment: CDR1 SQVTM and CDR2 ANQGSEA. V lost 6 bases, J lost 12 bases, and 13 bases stayed unmatched. The CDR3 here is CSVSTGSRFDTF. DNA for the CDR3: TGCAGCGTCTCGACAGGGTCCCGTTTTGACACCTTC. Drawing the rest from reference TRBV29-1 and TRBJ1-2, the complete variable domain is SAVISQKPSRDICQRGTSLTIQCQVDSQVTMMFWYRQQPGQSLTLIATANQGSEATYESGFVIDKFPISRPNLTFSTLTVSNMSPEDSSIYLCSVSTGSRFDTFGSGTRLTVV.

The V call is TRBV9, the J call TRBJ2-3; D might be TRBD2 (6 bases). V was trimmed by 4 bases and J by 4 bases, leaving 13 bases between them. CDR3 length: 14 amino acids. CDR1 SGDLS and CDR2 YYNGEE come from the germline V gene. The CDR3 protein is CASSTRPGADTQYF. CDR3 sequence (DNA): TGTGCCAGCAGCACTCGACCGGGGGCAGATACGCAGTATTTT.

The V call is TRBV6-4, the J call TRBJ1-6, with 10 nucleotides matching TRBD1. Germline V gene data show CDR1 as MRHNA and CDR2 as SNTAGT. The CDR3 has 13 amino acids. Unmatched junction bases numbered 5, after V lost 4 bases and J lost 14 bases. In nucleotides, the CDR3 is TGTGCCAGCAGTGCCCGGACAGGGGGGTCCCTCCACTTT. Its protein is CASSARTGGSLHF.

The chain couples TRBV5-1 to TRBJ1-1; perhaps TRBD1 as D (6 bases). CDR3 size: 13 residues. Germline V gene data show CDR1 as SGHRS and CDR2 as YFSETQ. Trimming left V 8 bases short and J 5 bases short, with 16 bases between. This chain's CDR3 is CASTIGGGTEAFF. In nucleotides, the CDR3 is TGCGCCAGTACTATAGGGGGGGGGACTGAAGCTTTCTTT.

The chain carries TRBV30 and TRBJ1-2, with a possible D match to TRBD1 (5 bases). CDR1 is GTSNPN, CDR2 SVGIG, per germline (reference sequence). CDR3 length: 14 residues. V lost 1 base and J lost 7, with 16 bases in between. This CDR3 reads CAWSEGRVGSGYTF. In DNA, the CDR3 is TGTGCCTGGAGTGAAGGCAGGGTCGGCTCTGGCTACACCTTC. The whole variable domain, filled in from reference TRBV30 and TRBJ1-2, reads SQTIHQWPATLVQPVGSPLSLECTVEGTSNPNLYWYRQAAGRGLQLLFYSVGIGQISSEVPQNLSASRPQDRQFILSSKKLLLSDSGFYLCAWSEGRVGSGYTFGSGTRLTVV.

The rearrangement joins TRBV5-4 to TRBJ2-2; D may be TRBD1 (6 bases). Germline V lookup: CDR1 SGHNT, CDR2 YYREEE (reference sequence). V was cut by 4 bases and J by 1 base, with 8 bases left in between. This CDR3 has 14 amino acids. The CDR3 DNA sequence: TGTGCCAGCAGCGAGGACAGGAACACCGGGGAGCTGTTTTTT. Its protein is CASSEDRNTGELFF.

The rearrangement uses TRBV5-1 and TRBJ2-7, with 9 positions matching TRBD1. The V segment lost 0 bases and the J segment 4 bases; nucleotides outside the gene matches: 5. Germline assignment: CDR1 SGHRS and CDR2 YFSETQ. The CDR3 totals 15 residues. This CDR3 reads CASSLAPGQGYEQYF. In DNA form, the CDR3 reads TGCGCCAGCAGCTTGGCCCCGGGACAGGGATACGAGCAGTACTTC.

The rearrangement uses TRBV5-4 and TRBJ2-6, with D possibly TRBD1 on 6 matching bases. This CDR3 is 18 amino acids long. V was cut by 6 bases and J by 4 bases, with 23 bases left in between. Germline V gene lookup returns CDR1 SGHNT and CDR2 YYREEE (reference sequence). The CDR3 spells CASTSWKLGAQGANVLTF. The CDR3 DNA follows: TGTGCCAGCACCTCTTGGAAGTTGGGGGCACAGGGGGCCAACGTCCTGACTTTC.

V usage is TRBV7-9 and J usage is TRBJ1-6; D ambiguous. The CDR3 is made up of 15 amino acids. V was pared by 0 bases and J by 10 bases, with 13 bases between. Germline CDR1 reads SEHNR; CDR2 reads FQNEAQ (reference sequence). As DNA, the CDR3 is TGTGCCAGCAGCTTAGCGCTGGATAGCGGCTCACCCCTCCACTTT. Protein product: CASSLALDSGSPLHF.

The J gene is TRBJ2-1, the V gene TRBV5-4; D remains ambiguous. V dropped 3 bases and J dropped 0 bases, with 7 bases sitting between them. The CDR3 covers 14 residues. CDR1 is SGHNT, CDR2 YYREEE, per germline (reference sequence). The CDR3: CASSSTNSYNEQFF. The CDR3 nucleotides read TGTGCCAGCAGCTCGACAAACTCCTACAATGAGCAGTTCTTC.

This chain uses TRBV6-1 with TRBJ1-2; weak D call: TRBD1 (6 bases). The CDR3 is made up of 15 amino acids. The ends were cut back, 2 bases at V and 8 bases at J, with 18 bases in the middle. The germline V gene encodes CDR1 MNHNS and CDR2 SASEGT. The CDR3 region is CASSESQGPGRGYTF. The CDR3 coding sequence is TGTGCCAGCAGTGAATCACAGGGCCCCGGGAGGGGCTACACCTTC.

The V and J genes are TRBV6-1 and TRBJ2-3; TRBD2 agrees at 9 bases. The CDR3 totals 15 residues. The junction had 8 bases not matched to a gene; V was cut back by 8 bases and J by 2 bases. Germline V gives CDR1 MNHNS, CDR2 SASEGT. The CDR3 region is CASEKASGATDTQYF. CDR3 nucleotide sequence: TGTGCCAGCGAGAAGGCTAGCGGGGCCACAGATACGCAGTATTTT.

The CDR3 here is CASSPLTGGTEAFF. DNA for the CDR3: TGTGCCAGCAGCCCTTTGACAGGGGGCACTGAAGCTTTCTTT. The chain is built from TRBV9 and TRBJ1-1, with 9 positions matching TRBD1. Trimming at V came to 4 bases and at J to 4 bases, leaving 5 bases not matched to a gene. Looked up from germline, CDR1 is SGDLS and CDR2 is YYNGEE. The length of the CDR3 is 14 residues.

The chain recombines TRBV28 with TRBJ1-2; no definite D call. V dropped 4 bases and J dropped 4 bases, with 10 bases sitting between them. CDR3 size: 13 residues. Germline-derived CDR1 and CDR2 are MDHEN and SYDVKM. The CDR3 nucleotides read TGTGCCAGCAGTTCTACAGAAGGCTATGGCTACACCTTC. Residues: CASSSTEGYGYTF.

The rearrangement uses TRBV9 and TRBJ1-4; TRBD1 matches 9 bases. This CDR3 has 15 amino acids. V shed 3 bases, J shed 8 bases, and the junction held 8 bases outside the gene matches. In germline, CDR1 is SGDLS, CDR2 YYNGEE. Written as DNA, the CDR3 is TGTGCCAGCAGCGGGCGGACAGGGGAAACGGAAAAACTGTTTTTT. Its protein is CASSGRTGETEKLFF.

The chain carries TRBV25-1 and TRBJ1-2; the match to TRBD1 covers 7 bases. Unmatched junction bases numbered 5, after V lost 1 base and J lost 3 bases. From germline, CDR1 is MGHDK and CDR2 SYGVNS. The CDR3 loop spans 15 amino acids. CDR3 residues: CASSESGRGDYGYTF. The CDR3 DNA follows: TGTGCCAGCAGTGAATCCGGCAGGGGGGACTATGGCTACACCTTC.

V usage is TRBV5-1 and J usage is TRBJ1-1; D is perhaps TRBD1 (5 bases). Deletions cut 7 bases from V and 3 bases from J, with 13 bases between. This CDR3 has 13 residues. Germline CDR1 SGHRS, CDR2 YFSETQ. The chain's CDR3 is CASSQGLDTEAFF. In DNA, the CDR3 is TGCGCCAGCTCGCAGGGTTTGGACACTGAAGCTTTCTTT.

V gene TRBV19 combines with J gene TRBJ1-5; 10 bases map to TRBD1. CDR1 LNHDA and CDR2 SQIVND come from the germline V gene (reference sequence). CDR3 size: 18 residues. The junction had 13 bases not matched to a gene; V was cut back by 1 base and J by 7 bases. The CDR3 DNA reads TGTGCCAGTAGTATAGTGACAGGGGGCCGTTTATCGCGGCAGCCCCAGCATTTT. It encodes CASSIVTGGRLSRQPQHF.

This sequence joins TRBV5-1 and TRBJ2-7, with 9 bases identical to TRBD1. CDR3 length equals 14 residues. Germline trimming cut 5 bases from V and 4 bases from J; bases unmatched to any gene: 7. Germline values: CDR1 SGHRS, CDR2 YFSETQ. CDR3 nucleotide sequence: TGCGCCAGCAGAAGGGGACAGGGTATATACGAGCAGTACTTC. The encoded protein is CASRRGQGIYEQYF.

This chain joins TRBV5-8 and TRBJ1-5, with D maybe TRBD1 (6 bases). Per the germline V gene, CDR1 is SGHTS and CDR2 is YDEGEE. CDR3 length: 15 residues. Trimming left V 5 bases short and J 3 bases short, with 15 bases between. CDR3 loop: CASSSLQGHNQPQHF. CDR3 DNA: TGTGCCAGCAGTTCTCTCCAGGGACACAATCAGCCCCAGCATTTT.

V and J are TRBV19 and TRBJ1-2; weak D call: TRBD1 (5 bases). V was clipped by 6 bases and J by 5 bases, with 13 bases between them. Germline V gene sequence: CDR1 LNHDA, CDR2 SQIVND (reference sequence). The CDR3 is 13 amino acids. CDR3 sequence: CASRSGRGYGYTF. CDR3 bases: TGTGCCAGTAGGTCTGGAAGGGGATATGGCTACACCTTC.

This chain uses TRBV5-4 with TRBJ2-1, with 10 nucleotides matching TRBD2. CDR3 length: 15 residues. V shed 4 bases and J 7 bases; nucleotides not matched to a gene: 8. Germline V gene data show CDR1 as SGHNT and CDR2 as YYREEE (reference sequence). CDR3 bases: TGTGCCAGCAGCCGGACTAGCGGAGGAGGGAATGAGCAGTTCTTC. It codes for CASSRTSGGGNEQFF. The full variable domain, rest sourced from reference TRBV5-4 and TRBJ2-1, is ETGVTQSPTHLIKTRGQQVTLRCSSQSGHNTVSWYQQALGQGPQFIFQYYREEENGRGNFPPRFSGLQFPNYSSELNVNALELDDSALYLCASSRTSGGGNEQFFGPGTRLTVL.

The rearrangement uses TRBV7-9 and TRBJ2-5; 12 bases are shared with TRBD2. Germline CDR1 and CDR2: SEHNR and FQNEAQ (reference sequence). CDR3 size: 16 residues. Trimming took 4 bases from V and 5 from J; bases not matched to a gene: 8. CDR3 coding DNA: TGTGCCAGCAGCTACCCTAGCGGGGGGGCCTCTGAGACCCAGTACTTC. This codes for CASSYPSGGASETQYF.

Details on this clone: At the DNA level, this CDR3 is encoded by other sequences in the same sample as well. The V and J genes are TRBV7-9 and TRBJ1-4; TRBD1 agrees at 9 bases. The V gene end was trimmed by 1 base and the J gene end by 6 bases; junction bases not matched to a gene: 0. The germline gives CDR1 SEHNR, CDR2 FQNEAQ (reference sequence). The CDR3 runs 14 residues. The CDR3, as DNA: TGTGCCAGCAGCTTAGGGACAGGGGATGAAAAACTGTTTTTT. Translation: CASSLGTGDEKLFF.